The subject of this entry is one T cell receptor beta chain. What it binds is unknown. The iRepertoire multiplex PCR system with TCR subtype-specific primers built both bulk and single-cell libraries. Bulk TCR beta libraries: multiplex PCR with V-, D- and J-region primers. Roughly 95-500 ng of RNA per sample was bulk library input. From the multiplex PCR reads, TCRdb lists one entry per CDR3 protein and no DNA. This table lists about 6,600 distinct CDR3 sequences. The source of the sample is a study of T cells in severe cutaneous drug reactions. General study findings and limits: Blister cells averaged about 30% and PBMC 4% to 5% TRBV12-4 in carbamazepine-induced Stevens-Johnson syndrome or toxic epidermal necrolysis patients. One public TCRbeta CDR3 appeared in all seven blister samples, averaging approximately 14%.

Sequenced patients had Stevens-Johnson syndrome or toxic epidermal necrolysis caused by carbamazepine. The CDR3 runs to 20 residues. The V gene's germline CDR1 is SGHAT and CDR2 FQNNGV. The sequencing input was cells from a skin blister. The chain uses TRBV11-2 and TRBJ2-5; TCRdb lists TRBD2, though no DNA is available to test this call. The sequence derives from a human donor with toxic epidermal necrolysis, a severe cutaneous drug reaction. CDR3 protein: CASSLDSGLAAPRYQETQYF.